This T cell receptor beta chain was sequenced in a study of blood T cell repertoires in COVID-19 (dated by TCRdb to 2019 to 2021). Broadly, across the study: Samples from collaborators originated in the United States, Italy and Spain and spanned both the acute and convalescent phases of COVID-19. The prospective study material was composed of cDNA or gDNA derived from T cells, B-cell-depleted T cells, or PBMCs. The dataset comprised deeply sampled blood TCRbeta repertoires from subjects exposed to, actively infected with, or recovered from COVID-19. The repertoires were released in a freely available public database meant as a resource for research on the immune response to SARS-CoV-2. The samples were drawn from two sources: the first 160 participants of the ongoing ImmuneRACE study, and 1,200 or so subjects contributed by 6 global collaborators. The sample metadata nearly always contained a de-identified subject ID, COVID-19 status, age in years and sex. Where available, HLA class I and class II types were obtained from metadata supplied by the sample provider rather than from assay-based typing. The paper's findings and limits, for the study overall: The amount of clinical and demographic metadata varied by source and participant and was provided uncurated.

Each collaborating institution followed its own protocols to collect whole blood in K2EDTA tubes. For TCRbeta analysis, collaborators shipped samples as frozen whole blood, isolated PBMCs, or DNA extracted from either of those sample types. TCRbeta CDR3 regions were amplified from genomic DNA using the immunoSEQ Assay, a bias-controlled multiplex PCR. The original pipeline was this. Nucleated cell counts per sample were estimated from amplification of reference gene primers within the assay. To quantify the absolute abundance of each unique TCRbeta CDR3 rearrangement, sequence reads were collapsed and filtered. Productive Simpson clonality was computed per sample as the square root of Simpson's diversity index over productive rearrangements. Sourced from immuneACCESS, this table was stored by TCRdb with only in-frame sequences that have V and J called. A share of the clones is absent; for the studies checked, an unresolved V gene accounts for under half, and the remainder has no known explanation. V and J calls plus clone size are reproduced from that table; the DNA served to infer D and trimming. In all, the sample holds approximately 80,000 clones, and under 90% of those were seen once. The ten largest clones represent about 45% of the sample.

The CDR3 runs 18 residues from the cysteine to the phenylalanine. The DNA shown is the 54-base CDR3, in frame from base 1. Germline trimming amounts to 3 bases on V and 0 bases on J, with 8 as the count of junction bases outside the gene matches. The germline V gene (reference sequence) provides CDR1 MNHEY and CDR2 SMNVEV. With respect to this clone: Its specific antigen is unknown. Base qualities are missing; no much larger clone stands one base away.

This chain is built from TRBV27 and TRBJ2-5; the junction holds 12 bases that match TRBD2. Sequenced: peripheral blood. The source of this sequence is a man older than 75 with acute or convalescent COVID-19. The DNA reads TGTGCCAGCAGTTTTCTGGCTAGCGGGAGGGGATACCAAGAGACCCAGTACTTC. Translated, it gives CASSFLASGRGYQETQYF.